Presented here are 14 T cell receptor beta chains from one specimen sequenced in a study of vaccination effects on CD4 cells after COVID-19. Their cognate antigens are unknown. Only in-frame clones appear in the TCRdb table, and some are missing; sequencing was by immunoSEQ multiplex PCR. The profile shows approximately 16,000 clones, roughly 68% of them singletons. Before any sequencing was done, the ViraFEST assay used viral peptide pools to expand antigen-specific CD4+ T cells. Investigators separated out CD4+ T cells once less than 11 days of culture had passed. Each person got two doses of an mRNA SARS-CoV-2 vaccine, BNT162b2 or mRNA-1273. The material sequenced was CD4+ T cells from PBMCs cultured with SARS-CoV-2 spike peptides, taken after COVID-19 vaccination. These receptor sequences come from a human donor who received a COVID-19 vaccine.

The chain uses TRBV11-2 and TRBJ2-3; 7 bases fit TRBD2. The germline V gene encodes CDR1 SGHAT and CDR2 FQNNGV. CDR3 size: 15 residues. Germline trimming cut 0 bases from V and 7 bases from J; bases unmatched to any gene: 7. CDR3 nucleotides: TGTGCCAGCAGCTTAGAGGGCGGGGGAACGAATACGCAGTATTTT. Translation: CASSLEGGGTNTQYF. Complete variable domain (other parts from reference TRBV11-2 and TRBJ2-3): EAGVAQSPRYKIIEKRQSVAFWCNPISGHATLYWYQQILGQGPKLLIQFQNNGVVDDSQLPKDRFSAERLKGVDSTLKIQPAKLEDSAVYLCASSLEGGGTNTQYFGPGTRLTVL.

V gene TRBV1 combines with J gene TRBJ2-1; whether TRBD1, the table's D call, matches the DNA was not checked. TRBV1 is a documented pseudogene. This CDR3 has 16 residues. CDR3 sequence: CTSSQSRDREYNEQFF. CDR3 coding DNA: TGCACCAGCAGCCAATCCCGGGACAGAGAGTACAATGAGCAGTTCTTC.

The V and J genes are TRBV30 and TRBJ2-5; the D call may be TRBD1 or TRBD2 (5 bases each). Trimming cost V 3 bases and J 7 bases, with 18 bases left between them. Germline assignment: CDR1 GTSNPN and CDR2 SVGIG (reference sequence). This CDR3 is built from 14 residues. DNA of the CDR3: TGTGCCTGGAGCCCCGAGGTAGCGAGGGGGACCCAGTACTTC. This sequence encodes CAWSPEVARGTQYF.

The DNA for the CDR3 is TGTGCCAGCAGCCCAAGGGCGGGGGGGTTATACGAGCAGTACTTC. This gives the protein CASSPRAGGLYEQYF. The V gene is TRBV9, the J gene TRBJ2-7, with 9 bases that match TRBD2. The V gene end was trimmed by 4 bases and the J gene end by 4 bases; junction bases not matched to a gene: 9. CDR1 and CDR2 (germline): SGDLS, YYNGEE. The CDR3 sequence is 15 residues long.

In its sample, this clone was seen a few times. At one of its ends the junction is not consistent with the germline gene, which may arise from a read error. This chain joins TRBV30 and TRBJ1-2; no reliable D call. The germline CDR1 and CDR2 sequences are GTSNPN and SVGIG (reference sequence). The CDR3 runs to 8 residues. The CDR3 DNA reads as TGTGCCTTGAGTGGCTACACCTTC. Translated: CALSGYTF.

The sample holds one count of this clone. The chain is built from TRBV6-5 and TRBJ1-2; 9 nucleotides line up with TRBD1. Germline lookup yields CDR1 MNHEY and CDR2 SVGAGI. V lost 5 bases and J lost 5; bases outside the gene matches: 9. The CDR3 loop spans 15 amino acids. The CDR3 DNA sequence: TGTGCCAGCAGTCCCGTGGGACAGGGTTTTTATGGCTACACCTTC. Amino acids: CASSPVGQGFYGYTF.

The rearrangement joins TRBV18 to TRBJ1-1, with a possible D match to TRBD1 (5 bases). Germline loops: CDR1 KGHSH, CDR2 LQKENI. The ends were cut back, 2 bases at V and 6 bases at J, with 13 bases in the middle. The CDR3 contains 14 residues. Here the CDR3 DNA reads TGTGCCAGCTCACCAACAGGAGGTTCGGCTGAAGCTTTCTTT. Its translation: CASSPTGGSAEAFF. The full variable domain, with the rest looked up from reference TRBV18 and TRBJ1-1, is NAGVMQNPRHLVRRRGQEARLRCSPMKGHSHVYWYRQLPEEGLKFMVYLQKENIIDESGMPKERFSAEFPKEGPSILRIQQVVRGDSAAYFCASSPTGGSAEAFFGQGTRLTVV.

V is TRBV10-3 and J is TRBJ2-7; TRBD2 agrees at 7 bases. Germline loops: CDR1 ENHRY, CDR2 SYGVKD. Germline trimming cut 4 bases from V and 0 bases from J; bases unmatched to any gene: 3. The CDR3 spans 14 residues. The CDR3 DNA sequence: TGTGCCATCAGTGGTCCTAGCGGCTCCTACGAGCAGTACTTC. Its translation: CAISGPSGSYEQYF.

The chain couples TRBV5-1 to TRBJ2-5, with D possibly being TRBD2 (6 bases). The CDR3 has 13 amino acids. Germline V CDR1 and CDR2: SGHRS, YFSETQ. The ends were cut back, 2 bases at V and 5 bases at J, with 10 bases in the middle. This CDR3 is CASSLLGRETQYF. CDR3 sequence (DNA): TGCGCCAGCAGCTTATTAGGGAGGGAGACCCAGTACTTC.

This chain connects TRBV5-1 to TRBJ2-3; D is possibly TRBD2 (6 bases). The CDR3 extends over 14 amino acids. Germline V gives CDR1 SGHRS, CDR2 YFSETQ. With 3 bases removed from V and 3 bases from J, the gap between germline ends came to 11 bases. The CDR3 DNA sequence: TGCGCCAGCAGCTCTCGACTAGTAACAGATACGCAGTATTTT. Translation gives CASSSRLVTDTQYF.

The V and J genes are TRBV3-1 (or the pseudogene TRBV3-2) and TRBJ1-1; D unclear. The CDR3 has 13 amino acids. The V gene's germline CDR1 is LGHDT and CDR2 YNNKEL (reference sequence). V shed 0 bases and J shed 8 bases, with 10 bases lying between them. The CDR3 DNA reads TGTGCCAGCAGCCAAGATAGGAGGAGAGAAGCTTTCTTT. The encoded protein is CASSQDRRREAFF.

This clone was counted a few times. The DNA for the CDR3 is TGTGCCTGGAGTGCAGTTTTTGGTTCACCCCTCCACTTT. Translation: CAWSAVFGSPLHF. The chain recombines TRBV30 with TRBJ1-6; D gene uncertain. The CDR3 runs 13 residues. In germline, CDR1 is GTSNPN, CDR2 SVGIG (reference sequence). Trimming shortened V by 1 base and J by 9 bases, and 10 bases separated the two germline ends. The full variable domain, in which reference TRBV30 and TRBJ1-6 provide the parts outside the CDR3, is SQTIHQWPATLVQPVGSPLSLECTVEGTSNPNLYWYRQAAGRGLQLLFYSVGIGQISSEVPQNLSASRPQDRQFILSSKKLLLSDSGFYLCAWSAVFGSPLHFGNGTRLTVT.

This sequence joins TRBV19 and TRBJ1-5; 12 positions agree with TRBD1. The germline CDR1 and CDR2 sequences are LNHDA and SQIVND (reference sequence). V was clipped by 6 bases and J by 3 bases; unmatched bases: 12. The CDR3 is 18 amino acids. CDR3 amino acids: CASRRPPGQGAPNQPQHF. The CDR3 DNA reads TGTGCCAGTAGAAGACCGCCGGGACAGGGGGCCCCCAATCAGCCCCAGCATTTT.

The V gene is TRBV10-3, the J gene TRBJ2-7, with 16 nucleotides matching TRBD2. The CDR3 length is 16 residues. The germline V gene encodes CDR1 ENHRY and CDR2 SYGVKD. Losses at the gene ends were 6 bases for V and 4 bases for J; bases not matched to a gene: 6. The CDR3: CAIRSGTSGRVYEQYF. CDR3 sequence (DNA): TGTGCCATCAGATCCGGGACTAGCGGGAGGGTTTACGAGCAGTACTTC.